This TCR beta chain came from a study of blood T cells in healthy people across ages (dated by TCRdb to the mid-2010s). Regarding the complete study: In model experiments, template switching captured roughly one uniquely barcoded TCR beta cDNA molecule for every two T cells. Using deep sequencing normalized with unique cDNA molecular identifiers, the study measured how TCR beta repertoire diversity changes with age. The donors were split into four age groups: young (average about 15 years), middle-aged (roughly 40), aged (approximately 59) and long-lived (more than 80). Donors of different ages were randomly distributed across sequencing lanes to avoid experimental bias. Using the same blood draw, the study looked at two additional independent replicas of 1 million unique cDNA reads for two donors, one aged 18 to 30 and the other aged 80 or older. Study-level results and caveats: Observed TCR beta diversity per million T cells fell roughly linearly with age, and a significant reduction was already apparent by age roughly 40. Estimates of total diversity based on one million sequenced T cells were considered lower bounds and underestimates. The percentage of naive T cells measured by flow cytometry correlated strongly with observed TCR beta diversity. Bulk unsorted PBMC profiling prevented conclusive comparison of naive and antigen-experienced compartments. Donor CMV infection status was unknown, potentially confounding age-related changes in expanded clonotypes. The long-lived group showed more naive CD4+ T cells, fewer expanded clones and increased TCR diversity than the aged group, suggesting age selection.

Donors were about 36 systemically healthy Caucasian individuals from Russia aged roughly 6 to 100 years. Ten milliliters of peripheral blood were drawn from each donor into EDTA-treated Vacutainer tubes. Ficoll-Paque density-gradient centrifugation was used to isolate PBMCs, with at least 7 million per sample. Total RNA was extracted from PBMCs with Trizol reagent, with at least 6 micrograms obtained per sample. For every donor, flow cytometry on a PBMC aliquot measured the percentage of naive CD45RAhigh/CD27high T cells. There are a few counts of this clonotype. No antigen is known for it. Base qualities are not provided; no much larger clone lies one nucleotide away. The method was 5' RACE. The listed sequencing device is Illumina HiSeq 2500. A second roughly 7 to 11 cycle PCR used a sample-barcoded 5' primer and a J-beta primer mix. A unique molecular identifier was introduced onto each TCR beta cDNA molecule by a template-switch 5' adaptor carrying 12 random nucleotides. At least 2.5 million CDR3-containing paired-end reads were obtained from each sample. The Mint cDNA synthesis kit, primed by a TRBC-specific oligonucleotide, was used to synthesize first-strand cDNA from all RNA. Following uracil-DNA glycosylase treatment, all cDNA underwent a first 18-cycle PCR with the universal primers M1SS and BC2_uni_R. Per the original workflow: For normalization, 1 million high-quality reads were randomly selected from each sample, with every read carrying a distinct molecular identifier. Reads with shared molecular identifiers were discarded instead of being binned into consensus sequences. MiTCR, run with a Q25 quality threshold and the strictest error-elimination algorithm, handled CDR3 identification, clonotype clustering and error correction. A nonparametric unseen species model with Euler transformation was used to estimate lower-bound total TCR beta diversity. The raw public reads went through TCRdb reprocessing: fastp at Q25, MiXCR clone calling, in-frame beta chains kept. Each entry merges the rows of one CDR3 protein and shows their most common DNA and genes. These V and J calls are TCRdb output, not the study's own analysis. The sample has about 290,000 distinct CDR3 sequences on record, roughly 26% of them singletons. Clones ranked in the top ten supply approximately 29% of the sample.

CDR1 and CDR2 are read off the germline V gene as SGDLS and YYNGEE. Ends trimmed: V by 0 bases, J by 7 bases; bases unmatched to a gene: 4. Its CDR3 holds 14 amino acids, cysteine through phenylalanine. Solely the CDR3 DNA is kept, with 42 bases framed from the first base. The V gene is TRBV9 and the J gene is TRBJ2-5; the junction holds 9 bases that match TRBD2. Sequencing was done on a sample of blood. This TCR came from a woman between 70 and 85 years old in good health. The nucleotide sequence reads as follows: TGTGCCAGCAGCGTAGACGTGACTAGCGGGACCCAGTACTTC. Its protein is CASSVDVTSGTQYF.